Reported below is one TCR beta chain. The protocol was immunoSEQ multiplex PCR, while the TCRdb copy is restricted to in-frame clones and leaves out a portion. In the table there are around 300,000 clones, 90% of which are singletons. Residents of about two dozen US areas, aged roughly 18 to 89 years, made up the participants. The sample comes from a study of blood T cell repertoires in COVID-19. The CDR3 consists of 17 residues. Germline CDR1 and CDR2: SGDLS and YYNGEE. V lost 1 base to trimming and J lost 3 bases; unmatched junction nucleotides: 5. The TCR sequence derives from a woman between 18 and 30 years old with acute COVID-19. Sequencing input: PBMCs or T cells enriched from blood (not recorded which). V gene TRBV9 combines with J gene TRBJ2-3; 13 bases align to TRBD2. CDR3 loop: CASSVSGGLAGTDTQYF. CDR3 coding DNA: TGTGCCAGCAGCGTATCTGGGGGACTAGCGGGGACAGATACGCAGTATTTT.